This T cell receptor (beta chain) was observed in a study of CD8+ T cells in alopecia areata. The treatment is: oral pan-JAK inhibitor, 5-10 mg twice daily. A FACSAria was used to sort CD4+ and CD8+ T cells. These cells came from PBMCs. Study-level points and caveats: Many expanded lesional clones persisted in scalp and blood during tofacitinib treatment. TCR sharing was clearer in mice than between patients, perhaps partly owing to patient HLA diversity.

This CDR3 spans 10 amino acids. Germline V gene data show CDR1 as SNHLY and CDR2 as FYNNEI. Trimming cost V 4 bases and J 9 bases, with 6 bases left between them. As for this clone: Its antigen is currently unknown.

The sequencing template was cDNA reverse transcribed from extracted RNA. Libraries were prepared by immunoSEQ multiplex PCR; TCRdb keeps only in-frame clonotypes and omits some of them. The table lists fewer than 250,000 clones, roughly 60% of them singletons. The TCR sequence derives from a human donor with alopecia areata. The starting material was CD4+ T cells sorted from blood, obtained at week 24, from a patient treated with tofacitinib. The rearrangement links TRBV2 to TRBJ2-5, with D unclear. This chain's CDR3 is CASSANSQYF. The CDR3 region has the DNA TGTGCCAGCAGTGCGAACTCCCAGTACTTC.